A single sample gave rise to the 2 T cell receptor beta chains below, sequenced in a study of blood T cell repertoires in COVID-19. Sequenced by immunoSEQ multiplex PCR; TCRdb stores in-frame clones only, minus some. This table has around 190,000 clones, about 90% appearing once. The sequenced material came from peripheral blood. Receptor source: a man in his late teens or twenties with active or convalescent COVID-19.

The chain recombines TRBV5-4 with TRBJ2-2, with 7 nucleotides matching TRBD2. CDR3 length: 17 amino acids. V was pared by 4 bases and J by 4 bases, with 13 bases of the junction left unmatched. Germline values: CDR1 SGHNT, CDR2 YYREEE (reference sequence). The DNA of the CDR3 is TGTGCCAGCAGCCCACCCGGAGCGGGAATAAGCACCGGGGAGCTGTTTTTT. Encoded protein: CASSPPGAGISTGELFF.

This chain connects TRBV16 to TRBJ1-5, with 8 nucleotides matching TRBD1. With V trimmed by 4 bases and J by 4 bases, 3 bases remained unmatched. The CDR3 has 14 amino acids. Germline CDR1 KGHSY, CDR2 FQNENV. CDR3 sequence (DNA): TGTGCCAGCAGCCCCGGACAGGGTAATCAGCCCCAGCATTTT. Translated: CASSPGQGNQPQHF. Supplemented by reference TRBV16 and TRBJ1-5, the full variable domain reads GEEVAQTPKHLVRGEGQKAKLYCAPIKGHSYVFWYQQVLKNEFKFLISFQNENVFDETGMPKERFSAKCLPNSPCSLEIQATKLEDSAVYFCASSPGQGNQPQHFGDGTRLSIL.